One sample yielded the 20 T cell receptor beta chains listed below, sequenced in a study of blood T cell repertoires in COVID-19. The repertoire was sequenced with immunoSEQ multiplex PCR; TCRdb's copy has only in-frame clones and lacks some. The sample includes approximately 78,000 clones, roughly 88% seen only once; the top ten take about 27%. The sample consisted of peripheral blood. The source is a man aged 45-65 years with acute or convalescent COVID-19.

This rearrangement joins TRBV5-1 to TRBJ2-3; perhaps TRBD1 as D (6 bases). Deletions cut 3 bases from V and 6 bases from J, with 14 bases between. The CDR3 spans 14 residues. The germline V gene encodes CDR1 SGHRS and CDR2 YFSETQ. The CDR3 reads CASSWDTSRDTQYF. In nucleotides, the CDR3 is TGCGCCAGCAGCTGGGACACATCCCGGGATACGCAGTATTTT.

The rearrangement joins TRBV12-3 or TRBV12-4 to TRBJ1-5; no firm D call. V lost 2 bases to trimming and J lost 5 bases, with 7 bases between them. The CDR3 has 13 residues. The CDR3 region is CASSLSRDQPQHF. The CDR3 coding sequence is TGTGCCAGCAGTTTATCACGGGATCAGCCCCAGCATTTT.

This chain connects TRBV30 to TRBJ1-6; no reliable D call. The CDR3 contains 14 residues. Germline V gene lookup returns CDR1 GTSNPN and CDR2 SVGIG (reference sequence). V was pared by 3 bases and J by 5 bases, with 11 bases between. The CDR3 reads CAWRPGIHNSPLHF. The DNA of the CDR3 is TGTGCCTGGAGGCCGGGGATTCATAATTCACCCCTCCACTTT.

The rearrangement uses TRBV6-2 or TRBV6-3 and TRBJ1-1; D perhaps matches TRBD1 (6 bases). Germline V gives CDR1 MNHEY, CDR2 SVGEGT. Deletions cut 5 bases from V and 0 bases from J, with 10 bases between. The CDR3 covers 14 residues. The CDR3 nucleotides are TGTGCCAGCAGTCGACAGGCGATGAACACTGAAGCTTTCTTT. It translates to CASSRQAMNTEAFF.

The V call is TRBV5-1, the J call TRBJ1-1; D is unclear. This CDR3 is 13 amino acids long. Germline CDR1 SGHRS, CDR2 YFSETQ. Trimming cost V 5 bases and J 2 bases, with 10 bases left between them. This CDR3 is CASRYGVNTEAFF. Here the CDR3 DNA reads TGCGCCAGCAGGTACGGGGTCAACACTGAAGCTTTCTTT.

This clone has only one observation. The gene calls are TRBV6-4 and TRBJ1-2; unclear D gene. Germline assignment: CDR1 MRHNA and CDR2 SNTAGT. Trimming removed 2 bases from V and 5 bases from J, with 12 bases in between. The CDR3 runs 14 residues. CDR3 sequence (DNA): TGTGCCAGCAGTGACGGGCCGACGAAGTATGGCTACACCTTC. As protein: CASSDGPTKYGYTF.

V and J are TRBV6-1 and TRBJ2-3, with D tentatively TRBD2 (7 bases). CDR1 and CDR2 from the germline V gene are MNHNS and SASEGT. V was clipped by 0 bases and J by 6 bases, with 13 bases between them. The CDR3 has 15 residues. The CDR3 region has the DNA TGTGCCAGCAGTGAAGCGGTGGGGGGGCCGGATACGCAGTATTTT. Its translation is CASSEAVGGPDTQYF.

The V and J genes are TRBV5-6 and TRBJ2-7; TRBD1 agrees at 8 bases. This CDR3 contains 14 residues. Germline assignment: CDR1 SGHDT and CDR2 YYEEEE. With 4 bases clipped from V and 3 bases from J, the junction kept 6 bases outside the gene matches. CDR3 residues: CASSGRTGRYEQYF. The CDR3 nucleotides read TGTGCCAGCAGCGGGAGGACAGGGCGCTACGAGCAGTACTTC.

The chain joins TRBV6-5 to TRBJ1-6, with 7 nucleotides matching TRBD1. The CDR3 is made up of 15 amino acids. After removal of 2 bases from V and 9 bases from J, the junction contained 7 bases not matched to a gene. Germline CDR1 reads MNHEY; CDR2 reads SVGAGI. As DNA, the CDR3 is TGTGCCAGCAGTTACCGGACAGGACGGGTTTCACCCCTCCACTTT. Residues: CASSYRTGRVSPLHF.

This rearrangement joins TRBV28 to TRBJ2-5; TRBD2 matches at 8 bases. V lost 6 bases, J lost 5 bases, and 8 bases stayed unmatched. The CDR3 has 14 residues. Germline values: CDR1 MDHEN, CDR2 SYDVKM. This CDR3 reads CASSSTGGAETQYF. The CDR3 DNA reads TGTGCCAGCAGCTCTACCGGGGGGGCGGAGACCCAGTACTTC.

By share, this clone ranks as hyperexpanded. CDR3: CASSDLPGDRVSGYTF. Written as DNA, the CDR3 is TGTGCCAGCAGTGACCTACCGGGGGACAGGGTCTCTGGCTACACCTTC. The rearrangement joins TRBV6-4 to TRBJ1-2; 9 positions agree with TRBD1. The V gene end was trimmed by 2 bases and the J gene end by 7 bases; junction bases not matched to a gene: 11. The CDR3 totals 16 residues. Germline values: CDR1 MRHNA, CDR2 SNTAGT.

This clone turned up a few times. V is TRBV7-9 and J is TRBJ2-1, with TRBD1 matching 10 bases. Germline CDR1 reads SEHNR; CDR2 reads FQNEAQ (reference sequence). The length of the CDR3 is 15 residues. V shed 3 bases and J 6 bases; nucleotides not matched to a gene: 5. CDR3 region: CASSFGQGEGNEQFF. CDR3 in DNA: TGTGCCAGCAGCTTCGGACAGGGGGAGGGCAATGAGCAGTTCTTC.

This clone was counted once. V and J are TRBV19 and TRBJ1-5; D may be TRBD1 (5 bases). The V gene's germline CDR1 is LNHDA and CDR2 SQIVND (reference sequence). Trimming took off 5 bases at V and 2 bases at J, with 13 bases between the two ends. The CDR3 is 15 residues long. The CDR3 protein is CASSFGGGGNQPQHF. The CDR3 DNA sequence: TGTGCCAGTAGTTTCGGTGGAGGGGGCAATCAGCCCCAGCATTTT.

CDR3 protein: CSVVGGTANTGELFF. CDR3 DNA sequence: TGCAGCGTTGTAGGGGGCACCGCGAACACCGGGGAGCTGTTTTTT. The chain has TRBV29-1 and TRBJ2-2, with TRBD1 matching over 7 bases. The CDR3 totals 15 residues. Germline CDR1 and CDR2: SQVTM and ANQGSEA. V lost 4 bases, J lost 0 bases, and 5 bases stayed unmatched.

The chain combines TRBV6-5 with TRBJ1-1; TRBD1 matches at 10 bases. CDR1 is MNHEY and CDR2 is SVGAGI in the germline V gene. Trimming took 2 bases from V and 7 from J; bases not matched to a gene: 4. This CDR3 is 14 amino acids long. The CDR3 DNA reads TGTGCCAGCAGTTACGCGGGACAGGGGAATGAAGCTTTCTTT. This encodes CASSYAGQGNEAFF.

This chain joins TRBV10-3 and TRBJ2-5, with D maybe TRBD2 (7 bases). The germline V and J ends were trimmed by 3 bases and 5 bases, with 16 bases remaining between them. The CDR3 spans 15 residues. Germline V gene sequence: CDR1 ENHRY, CDR2 SYGVKD. This chain's CDR3 is CAISDRGAVGETQYF. CDR3 nucleotide sequence: TGTGCCATCAGTGATCGGGGGGCGGTAGGGGAGACCCAGTACTTC.

The V call is TRBV3-1 (or the pseudogene TRBV3-2), the J call TRBJ2-2, with D perhaps TRBD1 (5 bases). The CDR3 extends over 16 amino acids. Germline V gene lookup returns CDR1 LGHDT and CDR2 YNNKEL (reference sequence). V lost 4 bases, J lost 7 bases, and 19 bases lay in between. CDR3 in DNA: TGTGCCAGCAGCCCAGCATTAACAGGTTCTTTCGGGGAGCTGTTTTTT. Its protein product is CASSPALTGSFGELFF.

In its sample, this clone was seen once. The CDR3, as DNA: TGTGCCAGCAGCGTAGAAGCGGGGGCCAACACCGGGGAGCTGTTTTTT. This sequence encodes CASSVEAGANTGELFF. The rearrangement joins TRBV9 to TRBJ2-2, with 8 bases identical to TRBD2. The junction had 3 bases not matched to a gene; V was cut back by 0 bases and J by 2 bases. CDR1 and CDR2 from the germline V gene are SGDLS and YYNGEE. This CDR3 spans 16 amino acids.

V usage is TRBV6-5 and J usage is TRBJ2-7; TRBD2 aligns across 8 bases. V shed 0 bases and J 7 bases; nucleotides not matched to a gene: 8. Germline V gives CDR1 MNHEY, CDR2 SVGAGI. The CDR3 length is 15 residues. The CDR3 nucleotides are TGTGCCAGCAGTTACTCGGCTAGCGGGTTGGGGGAGCAGTACTTC. Protein product: CASSYSASGLGEQYF.

The chain joins TRBV2 to TRBJ2-2; 11 positions match TRBD1. This CDR3 has 15 amino acids. Looked up from germline, CDR1 is SNHLY and CDR2 is FYNNEI. J gave up 4 bases and V 4 bases, and 2 bases lay outside the gene matches. In nucleotides, the CDR3 is TGTGCCAGCAGTGGGGACAGGGGGGCCACCGGGGAGCTGTTTTTT. Protein sequence: CASSGDRGATGELFF.